This T cell receptor (beta chain) was captured in a study of T-cell memory formation after mild COVID-19. Study information: TCR clusters were mostly donor specific. Study-wide results and caveats: Later expanders leaned CD4+, whereas clones that contracted between day 15 and 85 were balanced CD4/CD8.

This clonotype was seen more than once but under ten times. Its target is unknown. TCRalpha and TCRbeta libraries used 5'RACE with constant-segment primers and UMIs. MiXCR, applied by TCRdb to the 5' RACE reads, yields one record per CDR3 protein. In the table there are around 53,000 distinct CDR3 sequences, 12% of which are singletons. Per the germline V gene, CDR1 is LGHNA and CDR2 is YSLEER. CDR3 length equals 16 residues. V was clipped by 0 bases and J by 1 base, with 12 bases between them. This chain links TRBV4-3 with TRBJ2-5; possibly TRBD1 for D (5 bases). The source material was PBMCs or a T cell subset sorted from them (not recorded which). The receptor comes from a young man who had mild COVID-19 (a few samples of this study predate the infection). Cell type and time point are not known. The CDR3 region is CASSQERGLGQETQYF. For the CDR3, the DNA is TGCGCCAGCAGCCAAGAAAGGGGTTTGGGCCAAGAGACCCAGTACTTC.